This T cell receptor beta chain was retrieved from a study of technical replicates of blood from several donors (dated by TCRdb to 2017 to 2019). On this clone: There is no known antigen for this receptor. One base away there is no much larger clone; base qualities are not given.

Libraries were constructed by the immunoSEQ multiplex PCR assay. TCRdb provides this immuneACCESS table in a form limited to in-frame rearrangements. Some clones are lacking; in checked studies, under half of them reflect an unresolved V gene, and why the rest are absent is not known. The sample records 65,000 to 85,000 clones, about 90% of which are singletons. The ten top clones hold approximately 0.27% of the sample. Inclusive of the bounding cysteine and phenylalanine, the CDR3 is 13 residues long. The kept DNA is CDR3 alone, 39 bases in frame from the first base. Based on the germline V gene (reference sequence), the CDR1 and CDR2 sequences are SGHNT and YYREEE. Trimming at the junction amounts to 7 bases on V and 3 bases on J, and the germline ends lie 10 bases apart.

Sequencing was performed on T cells isolated from PBMCs. The rearranged chain carries TRBV5-4 and TRBJ2-2, with the identity of the D gene unclear. The sequence was obtained from a human donor in good health. In nucleotide form, the sequence is TGTGCCAGCCGATACAGAGACACCGGGGAGCTGTTTTTT. Protein translation: CASRYRDTGELFF.